These 29 T cell receptor beta chains share one sample of origin, sequenced in a study of identical twins. MiXCR, run by TCRdb on the 5' RACE reads, gives a single entry per CDR3 protein. The sample includes 500,000 to 650,000 distinct CDR3 sequences, under 8.5% of them seen just once. These data were likewise used in another study, on yellow fever vaccine responses in identical twins.

The sequenced material came from PBMCs. Receptors originate from a woman aged 18-30 years in good health.

This clonotype was observed many times. The chain joins TRBV5-1 to TRBJ2-1, with TRBD2 matching 7 bases. CDR1 and CDR2 (germline): SGHRS, YFSETQ. The ends lost 3 bases at V and 0 bases at J; junction bases unmatched: 6. The CDR3 loop spans 16 amino acids. The CDR3 spells CASSWTSGTSYNEQFF. The CDR3, as DNA: TGCGCCAGCAGCTGGACTAGTGGGACCTCCTACAATGAGCAGTTCTTC.

This clonotype appeared many times. CDR3 sequence reads: CAISAGDTQYF. DNA for the CDR3: TGTGCCATCAGTGCGGGGGATACGCAGTATTTT. The genes are TRBV10-3 and TRBJ2-3; a possible D gene is TRBD2 (5 bases). This CDR3 spans 11 amino acids. The germline V gene has CDR1 ENHRY and CDR2 SYGVKD. Trimming cost V 4 bases and J 6 bases, with 5 bases left between them.

This clonotype has a handful of counts. The chain couples TRBV7-2 to TRBJ1-4; D may be TRBD1 (5 bases). The germline V gene encodes CDR1 SGHTA and CDR2 FQGNSA. Between the trimmed V and J ends, which lost 1 base and 0 bases, there was a span of 18 bases. This CDR3 is 19 amino acids long. CDR3 coding DNA: TGTGCCAGCAGCTTAGGCGCTGGACAATCAATTGCAACTAATGAAAAACTGTTTTTT. Translated: CASSLGAGQSIATNEKLFF.

The sample holds a few counts of this clonotype. This chain joins TRBV20-1 and TRBJ2-1; 8 nucleotides agree with TRBD2. J was trimmed by 8 bases and V by 3 bases; bases with no gene match: 6. Germline V lookup: CDR1 DFQATT, CDR2 SNEGSKA (reference sequence). The CDR3 runs to 13 residues. Written as DNA, the CDR3 is TGCAGTGCTAGCGGGGGGGCCATCTATGAGCAGTTCTTC. Amino acids: CSASGGAIYEQFF.

This clonotype has just a few counts. The V call is TRBV7-9, the J call TRBJ2-3, with unresolved D. This CDR3 comprises 12 residues. Between the trimmed V and J ends, which lost 4 bases and 6 bases, there was a span of 8 bases. The V gene's germline CDR1 is SEHNR and CDR2 FQNEAQ (reference sequence). CDR3 in DNA: TGTGCCAGCAGCTCCCAATGGGATACGCAGTATTTT. It codes for CASSSQWDTQYF.

There are a few counts of this clonotype. The J gene is TRBJ2-2, the V gene TRBV7-8; a weak D match, TRBD2 (5 bases). Germline CDR1 and CDR2: SGHVS and FQNEAQ. Between the trimmed V and J ends, which lost 1 base and 4 bases, there was a span of 13 bases. This CDR3 contains 16 residues. The CDR3 here is CASSLDGVASTGELFF. The CDR3 bases are TGTGCCAGCAGCTTAGACGGGGTGGCGAGCACCGGGGAGCTGTTTTTT.

A word on this clonotype: A much larger clone lies one base from this, so it may be a read error. The chain uses TRBV7-9 and TRBJ2-7; D might be TRBD2 (5 bases). This CDR3 region has 13 residues. With 6 bases removed from V and 2 bases from J, the gap between germline ends came to 11 bases. CDR1 and CDR2 (germline): SEHNR, FQNEAQ (reference sequence). CDR3 amino acids: CASRMDLPYEQYF. In nucleotides, the CDR3 is TGTGCCAGCAGGATGGACTTACCCTACGAGCAGTACTTC.

This clonotype was picked up a small number of times. The chain employs TRBV7-9 and TRBJ2-5; 7 bases line up with TRBD1. CDR1 and CDR2 (germline): SEHNR, FQNEAQ (reference sequence). CDR3 size: 14 residues. The trim removed 8 bases at V and 4 bases at J, leaving 10 bases unmatched. The chain's CDR3 is CASGSGTELETQYF. CDR3 in DNA: TGTGCCAGCGGCTCCGGGACAGAATTAGAGACCCAGTACTTC.

This clonotype was recorded many times. The rearrangement links TRBV24-1 to TRBJ2-1, with a tentative D call TRBD1 (6 bases). Trimming shortened V by 4 bases and J by 3 bases, and 15 bases separated the two germline ends. The CDR3 runs to 16 residues. CDR1 is KGHDR and CDR2 is SFDVKD in the germline V gene. CDR3 in DNA: TGTGCCACCAGTGACCCTACTGCGGACAGCTACAATGAGCAGTTCTTC. Amino acid sequence: CATSDPTADSYNEQFF.

This clonotype appeared many times. The chain is built from TRBV24-1 and TRBJ2-5; TRBD2 is a possible D gene (6 bases). CDR1 is KGHDR and CDR2 is SFDVKD in the germline V gene. V was trimmed by 3 bases and J by 7 bases, leaving 8 bases between them. The CDR3 extends over 12 amino acids. The CDR3 region has the DNA TGTGCCACCAGTGATCGGAGGGGGACCCAGTACTTC. It specifies CATSDRRGTQYF.

This chain links TRBV6-4 with TRBJ1-2; D is uncertain. Germline CDR1 and CDR2: MRHNA and SNTAGT. This CDR3 is 13 amino acids long. Trimming pared 2 bases from V and 7 bases from J, leaving 11 bases between. In DNA, the CDR3 is TGTGCCAGCAGTGACGACGGTTTTGGTGGCTACACCTTC. Residues: CASSDDGFGGYTF.

The CDR3 region has the DNA TGCAGTGGCAGCCGGGGGAACACCGGGGAGCTGTTTTTT. This translates into CSGSRGNTGELFF. V and J are TRBV20-1 and TRBJ2-2; possible D gene TRBD2, 5 bases. CDR1 DFQATT and CDR2 SNEGSKA come from the germline V gene (reference sequence). The CDR3 extends over 13 amino acids. The ends were cut back, 7 bases at V and 1 base at J, with 10 bases in the middle.

The rearrangement joins TRBV2 to TRBJ2-4; perhaps TRBD2 as D (6 bases). CDR3 length: 14 residues. The V end was cut by 10 bases, the J end by 2 bases, with 15 bases between. Per the germline V gene, CDR1 is SNHLY and CDR2 is FYNNEI. The CDR3 sequence: CATQVGGSKNIQYF. The CDR3, as DNA: TGTGCCACTCAAGTCGGGGGATCCAAAAACATTCAGTACTTC.

This clonotype was observed a few times. The rearrangement links TRBV5-1 to TRBJ2-1, with 8 positions matching TRBD1. The germline V gene encodes CDR1 SGHRS and CDR2 YFSETQ. CDR3 length: 15 residues. The ends lost 2 bases at V and 5 bases at J; junction bases unmatched: 6. CDR3 in amino acids: CASSLQGVGNNEQFF. The CDR3 DNA sequence: TGCGCCAGCAGCTTACAGGGGGTCGGAAACAATGAGCAGTTCTTC.

The chain is built from TRBV11-2 and TRBJ1-2, with D unresolved. The CDR3 extends over 14 amino acids. CDR1 and CDR2 (germline): SGHAT, FQNNGV. The V and J ends lost 0 bases and 7 bases respectively, with 12 bases between them. CDR3 region: CASSLDLLQFGYTF. DNA for the CDR3: TGTGCCAGCAGCTTAGATTTGCTACAGTTTGGCTACACCTTC.

The table lists this clonotype with a few counts. V usage is TRBV10-2 and J usage is TRBJ2-5; D is unresolved. The CDR3 runs 11 residues. With 8 bases removed from V and 5 bases from J, the gap between germline ends came to 9 bases. The germline V gene has CDR1 WSHSY and CDR2 SAAADI. This chain's CDR3 is CASLAGETQYF. The CDR3 DNA reads as TGCGCCAGCCTGGCTGGGGAGACCCAGTACTTC.

The chain has TRBV27 and TRBJ2-6; D ambiguous. V was shortened by 8 bases and J by 2 bases, with 10 bases between the two germline ends. The CDR3 has 14 amino acids. Germline V gene data show CDR1 as MNHEY and CDR2 as SMNVEV (reference sequence). The CDR3 DNA sequence: TGTGCCAGCGGTGGACCTACTGGGGCCAACGTCCTGACTTTC. Amino acids: CASGGPTGANVLTF.

This clonotype was picked up many times. This chain joins TRBV6-6 and TRBJ2-3, with 8 positions matching TRBD1. This CDR3 spans 11 amino acids. The J segment lost 9 bases and the V segment lost 6 bases, leaving 2 bases of the junction unmatched. Germline V gene lookup returns CDR1 MNHNY and CDR2 SVGAGI (reference sequence). CDR3 sequence reads: CASRTGDTQYF. DNA for the CDR3: TGTGCCAGCAGGACAGGGGACACGCAGTATTTT.

This clonotype occurred a few times. The chain employs TRBV15 and TRBJ2-1; the D is unclear. The CDR3 has 17 amino acids. V was pared by 0 bases and J by 0 bases, with 12 bases between. Germline-derived CDR1 and CDR2 are LNHNV and YYDKDF (reference sequence). CDR3 amino acids: CATSRDSRPSSYNEQFF. CDR3 coding DNA: TGTGCCACCAGCAGAGATAGTCGACCGAGCTCCTACAATGAGCAGTTCTTC.

This clonotype was counted many times. This chain connects TRBV12-3 or TRBV12-4 to TRBJ2-3, with D perhaps given as TRBD1 or TRBD2 (5 bases each). The CDR3 runs to 15 residues. Trimming stripped 7 bases from V and 0 bases from J, with 14 bases between. This CDR3 is CASTPGQSSTDTQYF. The CDR3 DNA follows: TGTGCCAGCACCCCGGGGCAGAGTAGCACAGATACGCAGTATTTT.

The chain uses TRBV7-8 and TRBJ2-7, with D unclear. CDR3 length equals 14 residues. Trimming stripped 2 bases from V and 4 bases from J, with 12 bases between. The germline V gene has CDR1 SGHVS and CDR2 FQNEAQ. The CDR3 DNA sequence: TGTGCCAGCAGCTTATTTCCTTCGAGATACGAGCAGTACTTC. Its protein is CASSLFPSRYEQYF.

Notes on this clonotype: A much larger clone lies one base from this, so it may be a read error. The chain is built from TRBV12-3 or TRBV12-4 and TRBJ2-1; D ambiguous. The CDR3 loop spans 15 amino acids. The CDR3 coding sequence is TGTGCCAGCAGTTTAGAGACTGGATCCAGGAATGCGCAGTTCTTC. Protein sequence: CASSLETGSRNAQFF.

V and J are TRBV14 and TRBJ2-5; D is possibly TRBD1 or TRBD2 (5 bases each). The CDR3 length is 14 residues. Trimming took 1 base from V and 6 from J, leaving 12 bases between them. In germline, CDR1 is SGHDN, CDR2 FVKESK. The CDR3 sequence is CASSQGGWGKTQYF. The CDR3 DNA sequence: TGTGCCAGCAGCCAAGGCGGTTGGGGGAAGACCCAGTACTTC. Based on the CDR3 plus reference TRBV14 and TRBJ2-5, the full variable domain is EAGVTQFPSHSVIEKGQTVTLRCDPISGHDNLYWYRRVMGKEIKFLLHFVKESKQDESGMPNNRFLAERTGGTYSTLKVQPAELEDSGVYFCASSQGGWGKTQYFGPGTRLLVL.

A few counts support this clonotype. The V call is TRBV6-2 or TRBV6-3, the J call TRBJ1-5, with D possibly matching TRBD1 (5 bases). Germline CDR1 and CDR2: MNHEY and SVGEGT. The V gene lost 2 bases and the J gene lost 3 bases, with 11 bases spanning the gap. There are 15 residues in the CDR3. The CDR3 loop reads CASSYLGRSNQPQHF. CDR3 nucleotides: TGTGCCAGCAGTTACCTGGGGCGTTCCAATCAGCCCCAGCATTTT.

This clonotype was seen only a few times. The chain links TRBV4-2 to TRBJ2-3; tentatively, D is TRBD2 (5 bases). The ends were cut back, 4 bases at V and 2 bases at J, with 19 bases in the middle. Germline V CDR1 and CDR2: LGHNA, YNFKEQ. The CDR3 extends over 17 amino acids. The CDR3, as DNA: TGTGCCAGCAGCCCCCAGGCCACCCTGAGGGCCACAGATACGCAGTATTTT. Protein: CASSPQATLRATDTQYF.

The J gene is TRBJ2-2, the V gene TRBV7-9; D is unclear. Trimming removed 0 bases from V and 7 bases from J, with 15 bases in between. CDR3 length: 16 amino acids. In germline, CDR1 is SEHNR, CDR2 FQNEAQ (reference sequence). The CDR3 sequence is CASSLALTARDGELFF. Written as DNA, the CDR3 is TGTGCCAGCAGCTTAGCTCTGACCGCGAGAGACGGGGAGCTGTTTTTT.

This clonotype was seen repeatedly, ten times or more. The chain links TRBV4-1 to TRBJ2-3; D remains ambiguous. The germline V gene encodes CDR1 MGHRA and CDR2 YSYEKL. The V and J ends lost 0 bases and 4 bases respectively, with 5 bases between them. The CDR3 has 13 amino acids. The CDR3 spells CASSQEHPDTQYF. The CDR3 nucleotides are TGCGCCAGCAGCCAAGAGCACCCAGATACGCAGTATTTT.

The CDR3 spells CASSPPQGLADTGELFF. CDR3 sequence (DNA): TGTGCCAGCAGCCCCCCCCAGGGACTAGCGGACACCGGGGAGCTGTTTTTT. V and J are TRBV12-3 or TRBV12-4 and TRBJ2-2; 11 positions match TRBD2. Trimming took 6 bases from V and 3 from J; bases not matched to a gene: 9. The length of the CDR3 is 17 residues.

V is TRBV5-1 and J is TRBJ2-3; TRBD1 aligns across 9 bases. This CDR3 comprises 13 residues. The germline V gene encodes CDR1 SGHRS and CDR2 YFSETQ. The junction had 7 bases not matched to a gene; V was cut back by 7 bases and J by 7 bases. CDR3 sequence: CASARTGDNTQYF. The CDR3 bases are TGCGCCAGCGCTAGGACAGGGGATAATACGCAGTATTTT.